This note documents a single TCR beta chain sequence. The sample holds a few counts of this clonotype. Which antigen it targets is not known. No base qualities exist here, and no much larger clone lies one base off it. The CDR3 measures 17 amino acids from cysteine to phenylalanine. Just CDR3 DNA is preserved here, 51 bases in frame from base 1. Taken from the germline V gene (reference sequence), the CDR1 and CDR2 loops are LGHDT and YNNKEL. V trim: 4 bases; J trim: 3 bases; unmatched bases: 4. Preparation of the library involved 5' RACE. The instrument given in TCRdb is Illumina MiSeq. TCRdb handled the public reads itself, with Q25 trimming in fastp and clone calling in MiXCR, and kept productive beta chains. Rows merge per CDR3 protein into single entries with the most common DNA and genes. The sample table contains approximately 50,000 distinct CDR3 sequences; only one count was recorded for roughly 14% of them. Of the sample, 15% to 20% is held by the ten largest clones.

This sample stems from a study of T cells of healthy individuals (dated by TCRdb to about 2018). The TCR sequence derives from a human donor in good health. The sequence is built from TRBV3-1 and TRBJ2-2, and TRBD2 aligns with 14 junction nucleotides. The DNA reads TGTGCCAGCAGCCGAGGGACTAGCGGGGGTTACACCGGGGAGCTGTTTTTT. This is translated as CASSRGTSGGYTGELFF.